The rows below give T cell receptor beta chains drawn from one sample of a study of blood T cell repertoires in COVID-19. Clones were read by immunoSEQ multiplex PCR, and TCRdb kept only the in-frame ones, dropping some. The table shows under 300,000 clones, with 65% to 85% occurring only once. The source material was peripheral blood. The receptors shown here come from a man aged 80 or over with acute or convalescent COVID-19. The CDR3 runs from the conserved cysteine through the conserved F or W. A D gene is named only where the DNA matches it firmly. Expanded clones get a size class; other rows say once, few or many, or leave the size out.

TRBV5-1,-,TRBJ2-2,-,CASSDGGGTGELFF,TGCGCCAGCAGTGATGGGGGCGGCACCGGGGAGCTGTTTTTT
TRBV10-3,once,TRBJ1-1,TRBD1,CAIRSGTGDTEAFF,TGTGCCATCCGGTCGGGGACAGGGGACACTGAAGCTTTCTTT
TRBV3-1/TRBV3-2,-,TRBJ2-7,-,CASSPGGAITSYEQYF,TGTGCCAGCAGCCCTGGGGGGGCAATTACCTCCTACGAGCAGTACTTC
TRBV3-1/TRBV3-2,few,TRBJ1-6,-,CASSQGSGDSPLHF,TGTGCCAGCAGCCAAGGTTCCGGAGATTCACCCCTCCACTTT
TRBV3-1/TRBV3-2,-,TRBJ2-2,-,CASSQDQEVGELFF,TGTGCCAGCAGCCAAGATCAAGAGGTCGGGGAGCTGTTTTTT
TRBV28,-,TRBJ2-7,-,CASSLDTPGGYEQYF,TGTGCCAGCAGTTTAGATACCCCAGGGGGGTACGAGCAGTACTTC
TRBV29-1,-,TRBJ2-1,TRBD2,CSAKREGSEQFF,TGCAGCGCGAAGCGGGAGGGGTCTGAGCAGTTCTTC
TRBV28,-,TRBJ1-1,-,CASSFASEGNTEAFF,TGTGCCAGCAGTTTTGCCTCGGAGGGGAACACTGAAGCTTTCTTT
TRBV19,-,TRBJ1-5,-,CASSIFSGARNQPQHF,TGTGCCAGTAGTATTTTTTCAGGGGCTCGTAATCAGCCCCAGCATTTT
TRBV3-1/TRBV3-2,-,TRBJ2-7,TRBD2,CASSQPTSGSQVEQYF,TGTGCCAGCAGCCAACCAACTAGCGGGAGTCAGGTCGAGCAGTACTTC
TRBV19,-,TRBJ2-7,-,CASSKQLGTLYEQYF,TGTGCCAGTAGTAAACAACTGGGGACTCTATACGAGCAGTACTTC
TRBV29-1,-,TRBJ2-3,-,CSAGIAEDTQYF,TGCAGCGCCGGCATAGCCGAAGATACGCAGTATTTT
TRBV6-5,-,TRBJ2-3,TRBD2,CASYRRGVTDTQYF,TGTGCCAGCTACCGGCGGGGGGTCACAGATACGCAGTATTTT
TRBV5-1,-,TRBJ2-1,TRBD2,CASSLGLAGGQNNEQFF,TGCGCCAGCAGCTTGGGCCTAGCGGGAGGACAAAACAATGAGCAGTTCTTC
TRBV4-1,-,TRBJ1-5,-,CASSHFGENQPQHF,TGCGCCAGCAGCCATTTCGGGGAGAATCAGCCCCAGCATTTT
TRBV19,-,TRBJ1-2,-,CASLSRGMDYGYTF,TGTGCCAGCCTCAGCAGGGGAATGGACTATGGCTACACCTTC
TRBV28,-,TRBJ2-7,TRBD1,CASTKIGVWDREYASYEQYF,TGTGCCAGCACCAAGATAGGTGTTTGGGACAGGGAGTACGCCTCCTACGAGCAGTACTTC
TRBV2,-,TRBJ1-5,-,CASSGVDRTNQPQHF,TGTGCCAGCAGTGGGGTTGACAGGACCAATCAGCCCCAGCATTTT
TRBV2,-,TRBJ2-5,TRBD1,CATSGQLYQETQYF,TGTGCCACCTCGGGACAGTTGTACCAAGAGACCCAGTACTTC
TRBV21-1,-,TRBJ1-1,-,CASSKGSENHLTGGGMNTEAFF,TGTGCCAGCAGCAAAGGTTCGGAGAACCATTTAACTGGAGGAGGGATGAACACTGAAGCTTTCTTT
TRBV3-1/TRBV3-2,-,TRBJ1-2,-,CASSQAGGRYGYTF,TGTGCCAGCAGCCAAGCGGGGGGACGGTATGGCTACACCTTC
TRBV6-5,once,TRBJ2-4,-,CASSLTQGEGYIQYF,TGTGCCAGCAGCCTGACACAGGGGGAGGGGTACATTCAGTACTTC
TRBV27,-,TRBJ2-1,-,CASSGERDSRFSSYNEQFF,TGTGCCAGCAGTGGAGAACGAGATAGCCGATTTAGCTCCTACAATGAGCAGTTCTTC
TRBV19,-,TRBJ1-2,-,CASSIGRGGNYGYTF,TGTGCCAGTAGTATAGGCCGGGGAGGAAACTATGGCTACACCTTC
TRBV6-6,few,TRBJ1-4,TRBD1,CASSTGTGLNEKLFF,TGTGCCAGCAGTACTGGGACAGGCCTAAATGAAAAACTGTTTTTT
TRBV5-1,-,TRBJ1-3,-,CASRPSGPSGNTIYF,TGCGCCAGCAGACCCTCTGGGCCCTCTGGAAACACCATATATTTT
TRBV11-2,-,TRBJ1-1,-,CASSLSSQVGTEAFF,TGTGCCAGCAGCTTATCGTCGCAGGTGGGCACTGAAGCTTTCTTT
TRBV5-6,-,TRBJ2-1,TRBD1,CASSFLETGAPRSYNEQFF,TGTGCCAGCAGCTTCCTCGAGACAGGGGCACCCCGCTCCTACAATGAGCAGTTCTTC
TRBV5-1,-,TRBJ2-1,-,CASSLDKYNEQFF,TGCGCCAGCAGCTTGGACAAGTACAATGAGCAGTTCTTC
TRBV2,-,TRBJ2-3,TRBD2,CASRTSGGIDTQYF,TGTGCCAGTAGGACTAGCGGGGGGATAGATACGCAGTATTTT
TRBV27,-,TRBJ1-2,-,CASIIDPDRENYGYTF,TGTGCCAGCATCATAGACCCCGACAGAGAAAACTATGGCTACACCTTC
TRBV3-1/TRBV3-2,-,TRBJ1-6,-,CASSHGPQKSPLHF,TGTGCCAGCAGCCACGGCCCACAGAAATCACCCCTCCACTTT
TRBV30,few,TRBJ1-4,-,CAWSVLNTRGEKLFF,TGTGCCTGGAGTGTACTCAATACACGAGGGGAAAAACTGTTTTTT
TRBV6-6,-,TRBJ2-3,TRBD2,CASSQLAGGSGDTQYF,TGTGCCAGCAGCCAGCTAGCGGGAGGTTCCGGGGATACGCAGTATTTT
TRBV20-1,-,TRBJ2-6,-,CSASIWPGANVLTF,TGCAGTGCTAGTATATGGCCTGGGGCCAACGTCCTGACTTTC
TRBV18,few,TRBJ2-7,-,CASSLQREEQYF,TGTGCCAGCTCACTACAGAGAGAAGAGCAGTACTTC
TRBV7-3,-,TRBJ2-1,-,CASSLTRASPPYNEQFF,TGTGCCAGCAGCTTAACTCGGGCTAGCCCCCCCTACAATGAGCAGTTCTTC
TRBV5-1,-,TRBJ2-1,TRBD1,CASSAGTGSYNEQFF,TGCGCCAGCAGCGCCGGGACAGGCAGTTACAATGAGCAGTTCTTC
TRBV6-6,-,TRBJ1-1,-,CASSYSDGGEAFF,TGTGCCAGCAGTTACTCGGACGGGGGGGAAGCTTTCTTT